The next 10 T cell receptor beta chains were all read from a single sample in a study of blood T cell repertoires in COVID-19. Assay: immunoSEQ multiplex PCR; the TCRdb copy retains only in-frame clones and omits some. Seen here are about 320,000 clones, roughly 85% observed once, and the top ten hold approximately 5.3%. Sequencing was carried out using PBMCs or T cells enriched from blood (not recorded which). The source is a woman younger than 45 who had recovered from COVID-19.

This rearrangement joins TRBV7-9 to TRBJ2-5; TRBD1 matches at 7 bases. The CDR3 loop spans 15 amino acids. With 2 bases clipped from V and 5 bases from J, the junction kept 8 bases outside the gene matches. In germline, CDR1 is SEHNR, CDR2 FQNEAQ (reference sequence). CDR3 sequence: CASSLSQGRLETQYF. Written as DNA, the CDR3 is TGTGCCAGCAGCTTATCACAGGGGCGCCTCGAGACCCAGTACTTC.

V gene TRBV30 combines with J gene TRBJ1-2; TRBD1 is a possible D gene (6 bases). Germline V gives CDR1 GTSNPN, CDR2 SVGIG (reference sequence). The V end lost 1 base, the J end lost 4 bases, and 10 bases lay between the germline ends. This CDR3 comprises 13 residues. The CDR3 loop is CAWSADSGYGYTF. In nucleotides, the CDR3 is TGTGCCTGGAGTGCGGACAGCGGCTATGGCTACACCTTC.

The chain carries TRBV7-2 and TRBJ2-5, with D hard to call. This CDR3 has 13 amino acids. Germline-derived CDR1 and CDR2 are SGHTA and FQGNSA. V was trimmed by 4 bases and J by 3 bases, leaving 9 bases between them. The CDR3, as DNA: TGTGCCAGCAGCTCCTCTACGAAAGAGACCCAGTACTTC. This translates into CASSSSTKETQYF.

V is TRBV5-6 and J is TRBJ2-3, with 11 positions matching TRBD2. The ends lost 4 bases at V and 4 bases at J; junction bases unmatched: 5. Germline CDR1 SGHDT, CDR2 YYEEEE. The CDR3 runs 15 residues. This CDR3 reads CASSTSGGRADTQYF. CDR3 sequence (DNA): TGTGCCAGCAGCACTAGCGGGGGTAGGGCAGATACGCAGTATTTT.

The chain is built from TRBV21-1 and TRBJ2-5; the table assigns TRBD1, which was not confirmed against the DNA. TRBV21-1 is a recognized pseudogene. This CDR3 is built from 16 residues. The DNA for the CDR3 is TGTGCCAGCAGCAAGGGACAGGGTTCCCGCAAAGAGACCCAGTACTTC. This encodes CASSKGQGSRKETQYF.

The chain combines TRBV4-2 with TRBJ1-5; weak D call: TRBD1 (6 bases). This CDR3 contains 15 residues. In germline, CDR1 is LGHNA, CDR2 YNFKEQ. Trimming cost V 1 base and J 7 bases, with 14 bases left between them. CDR3: CASSQAMGARQPQHF. The CDR3 region has the DNA TGTGCCAGCAGCCAAGCGATGGGGGCACGGCAGCCCCAGCATTTT.

This chain joins TRBV6-2 or TRBV6-3 and TRBJ2-6; no clear D gene. The germline V gene has CDR1 MNHEY and CDR2 SVGEGT. Trimming removed 6 bases at V and 13 bases at J, with 13 bases between. This CDR3 spans 12 amino acids. As DNA, the CDR3 is TGTGCCAGCAGCCCATCTATCAAAGTCCTGACTTTC. This encodes CASSPSIKVLTF.

This chain links TRBV5-1 with TRBJ2-7; D gene uncertain. The germline V and J ends were trimmed by 2 bases and 1 base, with 31 bases remaining between them. Per the germline V gene, CDR1 is SGHRS and CDR2 is YFSETQ. The CDR3 is 21 amino acids. The CDR3 protein is CASSFLTSADPPLVASYEQYF. The CDR3 nucleotides read TGCGCCAGCAGCTTCCTTACCTCGGCGGATCCTCCTTTGGTTGCTTCCTACGAGCAGTACTTC.

The sample holds one count of this clone. The V and J genes are TRBV19 and TRBJ1-2; no reliable D call. From germline, CDR1 is LNHDA and CDR2 SQIVND (reference sequence). This CDR3 region has 13 residues. V dropped 7 bases and J dropped 0 bases, with 9 bases sitting between them. CDR3 amino acids: CASNRKANYGYTF. For the CDR3, the DNA is TGTGCCAGTAACAGAAAAGCTAACTATGGCTACACCTTC.

This clone was observed once. The genes are TRBV19 and TRBJ1-5, with D possibly matching TRBD1 (6 bases). The CDR3 runs to 15 residues. Between the trimmed V and J ends, which lost 6 bases and 6 bases, there was a span of 18 bases. The germline gives CDR1 LNHDA, CDR2 SQIVND (reference sequence). The DNA for the CDR3 is TGTGCCAGTAGGGACGCGGGGGCGGCTAGTCAGCCCCAGCATTTT. This gives the protein CASRDAGAASQPQHF.